The 32 T cell receptor beta chains listed next were all sequenced from one sample in a study of blood T cell repertoires in COVID-19. Only in-frame clones appear in the TCRdb table, and some are missing; sequencing was by immunoSEQ multiplex PCR. The sample has approximately 170,000 clones, 86% seen once. The sample taken for sequencing was peripheral blood. All receptors come from a woman at least 80 years old in a cohort sampled during active or convalescent COVID-19.

This chain connects TRBV10-3 to TRBJ1-1; D is perhaps TRBD1 (5 bases). V was clipped by 8 bases and J by 2 bases, with 9 bases between them. CDR1 and CDR2 from the germline V gene are ENHRY and SYGVKD. This CDR3 is built from 12 residues. CDR3: CAIGGLNTEAFF. DNA for the CDR3: TGTGCCATCGGGGGACTTAACACTGAAGCTTTCTTT.

This clone was found a few times. The chain carries TRBV27 and TRBJ2-6; D not certain. Trimming removed 8 bases at V and 2 bases at J, with 16 bases between. Germline values: CDR1 MNHEY, CDR2 SMNVEV (reference sequence). The CDR3 is 16 amino acids. The CDR3 loop reads CASPSPGRPGANVLTF. The CDR3 DNA sequence: TGTGCCAGCCCCTCCCCAGGCAGGCCTGGGGCCAACGTCCTGACTTTC.

V gene TRBV18 combines with J gene TRBJ2-1; TRBD2 aligns across 7 bases. The CDR3 is made up of 15 amino acids. Germline V lookup: CDR1 KGHSH, CDR2 LQKENI. The V and J ends lost 0 bases and 5 bases, in that order; junction bases with no gene match: 4. The chain's CDR3 is CASSPPGGPHNEQFF. In DNA, the CDR3 is TGTGCCAGCTCACCACCGGGAGGGCCCCACAATGAGCAGTTCTTC.

CDR3 sequence reads: CASSQVRTPNTGELFF. The CDR3 DNA follows: TGTGCCAGCAGCCAAGTAAGGACACCGAACACCGGGGAGCTGTTTTTT. V gene TRBV3-1 (or the pseudogene TRBV3-2) combines with J gene TRBJ2-2; TRBD1 might be the D (5 bases). This CDR3 is 16 amino acids long. Per germline, CDR1 LGHDT and CDR2 YNNKEL (reference sequence). V was shortened by 1 base and J by 0 bases, with 9 bases between the two germline ends.

This chain's CDR3 is CATISGAHSYEQYV. For the CDR3, the DNA is TGTGCCACCATATCAGGGGCCCACTCCTACGAGCAGTACGTC. This chain connects TRBV24-1 to TRBJ2-7; D is possibly TRBD1 (6 bases). V gave up 8 bases and J gave up 0 bases, with 13 bases separating them. The CDR3 consists of 14 residues. The germline gives CDR1 KGHDR, CDR2 SFDVKD.

The CDR3 nucleotides read TGTGCCAGTAGACAGGGGGAGGTCACCGGGGAGCTGTTTTTT. Amino acid sequence: CASRQGEVTGELFF. V is TRBV19 and J is TRBJ2-2; 8 bases match TRBD1. Losses at the gene ends were 6 bases for V and 4 bases for J; bases not matched to a gene: 4. CDR3 length equals 14 residues. Germline CDR1 LNHDA, CDR2 SQIVND (reference sequence).

V gene TRBV6-5 combines with J gene TRBJ1-6; TRBD1 matches 9 bases. Germline CDR1 MNHEY, CDR2 SVGAGI. The CDR3 is 14 residues long. V gave up 6 bases and J gave up 9 bases; unmatched junction bases: 6. CDR3 in amino acids: CASRPTGGISPLHF. CDR3 bases: TGTGCCAGCAGACCAACAGGGGGCATTTCACCCCTCCACTTT.

Turning to this clone: The sample contains more than one DNA sequence encoding this CDR3. V gene TRBV24-1 combines with J gene TRBJ1-2; D remains ambiguous. CDR1 KGHDR and CDR2 SFDVKD come from the germline V gene. This CDR3 has 11 residues. V was trimmed by 3 bases and J by 5 bases, leaving 3 bases between them. DNA for the CDR3: TGTGCCACCAGTGATCCTTATGGCTACACCTTC. Encoded protein: CATSDPYGYTF.

This chain links TRBV5-1 with TRBJ2-1, with TRBD1 as a possible D gene (7 bases). With 2 bases removed from V and 2 bases from J, the gap between germline ends came to 17 bases. The CDR3 covers 17 residues. From germline, CDR1 is SGHRS and CDR2 YFSETQ. CDR3 sequence: CASSFGGGQNTYNEQFF. The CDR3 DNA is TGCGCCAGCAGCTTTGGAGGGGGCCAAAACACCTACAATGAGCAGTTCTTC.

The rearrangement uses TRBV29-1 and TRBJ2-2; no clear D. Germline V gives CDR1 SQVTM, CDR2 ANQGSEA. The V and J ends lost 6 bases and 0 bases respectively, with 8 bases between them. The CDR3 spans 13 residues. The CDR3 sequence: CSVKTTNTGELFF. CDR3 DNA sequence: TGCAGCGTAAAGACAACGAACACCGGGGAGCTGTTTTTT.

This rearrangement joins TRBV20-1 to TRBJ1-2; D ambiguous. Germline lookup yields CDR1 DFQATT and CDR2 SNEGSKA (reference sequence). The germline V and J ends were trimmed by 6 bases and 4 bases, with 9 bases remaining between them. The CDR3 length is 11 residues. The CDR3 DNA follows: TGCAGTGCCGAGAGGTCCTATGGCTACACCTTC. Translated: CSAERSYGYTF.

The chain uses TRBV28 and TRBJ2-1; 9 nucleotides match TRBD2. Trimming at V came to 3 bases and at J to 8 bases, leaving 8 bases not matched to a gene. CDR1 and CDR2 from the germline V gene are MDHEN and SYDVKM. This CDR3 contains 15 residues. CDR3 nucleotide sequence: TGTGCCAGCAGTTTTTTGGCGGGGGGGCATGATGAGCAGTTCTTC. Protein sequence: CASSFLAGGHDEQFF.

V gene TRBV10-3 combines with J gene TRBJ1-5, with 9 bases identical to TRBD1. V trimming: 2 bases; J trimming: 7 bases; junction bases outside the gene matches: 3. In germline, CDR1 is ENHRY, CDR2 SYGVKD. CDR3 length: 14 residues. CDR3 sequence reads: CAISETGGRQPQHF. DNA of the CDR3: TGTGCCATCAGTGAGACAGGGGGCCGGCAGCCCCAGCATTTT.

The chain links TRBV6-5 to TRBJ2-7; 13 nucleotides agree with TRBD2. Germline V gives CDR1 MNHEY, CDR2 SVGAGI. This CDR3 is 14 amino acids long. After removal of 7 bases from V and 7 bases from J, the junction contained 7 bases not matched to a gene. In DNA, the CDR3 is TGTGCCAGCACCGGGACTAGCGGGATGAGGGAGCAGTACGTC. Translating it yields CASTGTSGMREQYV.

This chain joins TRBV18 and TRBJ2-1; 14 bases fit TRBD2. CDR3 length equals 16 residues. Trimming cost V 4 bases and J 9 bases; bases outside gene matches: 8. Germline assignment: CDR1 KGHSH and CDR2 LQKENI. The DNA for the CDR3 is TGTGCCAGCTCACGTCCGGGACTAGCGGGAGTCAGTGAGCAGTTCTTC. The encoded protein is CASSRPGLAGVSEQFF. Together with reference TRBV18 and TRBJ2-1, the CDR3 gives the full variable domain: NAGVMQNPRHLVRRRGQEARLRCSPMKGHSHVYWYRQLPEEGLKFMVYLQKENIIDESGMPKERFSAEFPKEGPSILRIQQVVRGDSAAYFCASSRPGLAGVSEQFFGPGTRLTVL.

The genes are TRBV7-8 and TRBJ2-2; no clear D gene. From germline, CDR1 is SGHVS and CDR2 FQNEAQ. This CDR3 contains 14 residues. V dropped 0 bases and J dropped 8 bases, with 10 bases sitting between them. This chain's CDR3 is CASSLARFGGELFF. As DNA, the CDR3 is TGTGCCAGCAGCTTAGCGCGGTTCGGGGGGGAGCTGTTTTTT.

About this clone: The sample holds other DNA sequences that translate to the same CDR3. The gene calls are TRBV20-1 and TRBJ2-7, with D possibly TRBD1 on 5 matching bases. CDR1 and CDR2 from the germline V gene are DFQATT and SNEGSKA (reference sequence). V lost 6 bases and J 2 bases, leaving 8 bases between the germline ends. CDR3 length equals 11 residues. The CDR3 DNA follows: TGCAGTGCCAGGACAACCTACGAGCAGTACTTC. Translated: CSARTTYEQYF.

This clone appeared a single time. The chain combines TRBV30 with TRBJ2-2, with D unresolved. Between the trimmed V and J ends, which lost 3 bases and 4 bases, there was a span of 9 bases. Germline V gene lookup returns CDR1 GTSNPN and CDR2 SVGIG (reference sequence). The CDR3 is 13 amino acids. CDR3 in amino acids: CAWSVVSTGELFF. The CDR3 bases are TGTGCCTGGAGCGTCGTCAGCACCGGGGAGCTGTTTTTT.

The sample holds many counts of this clone. This chain links TRBV30 with TRBJ1-2, with D maybe TRBD1 (5 bases). Germline CDR1 and CDR2: GTSNPN and SVGIG (reference sequence). This CDR3 is 11 amino acids long. Trimming shortened V by 0 bases and J by 12 bases, and 11 bases separated the two germline ends. The CDR3 DNA sequence: TGTGCCTGGAGTGTAGCCAGGGTTAACACCTTC. Translated, it gives CAWSVARVNTF.

The V gene is TRBV7-9, the J gene TRBJ1-3, with D uncertain. The germline gives CDR1 SEHNR, CDR2 FQNEAQ (reference sequence). CDR3 length: 14 amino acids. V lost 4 bases, J lost 1 base, and 8 bases lay in between. The CDR3 DNA is TGTGCCAGCAGCTCGCAGAATTCTGGAAACACCATATATTTT. Encoded protein: CASSSQNSGNTIYF.

The rearrangement links TRBV5-8 to TRBJ2-7; D gene unclear. Trimming left V 0 bases short and J 5 bases short, with 3 bases between. CDR1 and CDR2 from the germline V gene are SGHTS and YDEGEE. This CDR3 is built from 11 residues. CDR3 nucleotide sequence: TGTGCCAGCAGCTTGGCCGACGAGCAGTACTTC. The encoded protein is CASSLADEQYF. Together with reference TRBV5-8 and TRBJ2-7, the CDR3 gives the full variable domain: EAGVTQSPTHLIKTRGQQATLRCSPISGHTSVYWYQQALGLGLQFLLWYDEGEERNRGNFPPRFSGRQFPNYSSELNVNALELEDSALYLCASSLADEQYFGPGTRLTVT.

The CDR3, as DNA: TGTGCCAGCAGCTCACAGATCCTCAGCTCTGGAAACACCATATATTTT. This encodes CASSSQILSSGNTIYF. The V and J genes are TRBV7-9 and TRBJ1-3; D is unclear. Trimming removed 4 bases at V and 0 bases at J, with 13 bases between. The CDR3 is made up of 16 amino acids. CDR1 is SEHNR and CDR2 is FQNEAQ in the germline V gene (reference sequence).

The J gene is TRBJ1-1, the V gene TRBV7-8, with D possibly matching TRBD1 (6 bases). In germline, CDR1 is SGHVS, CDR2 FQNEAQ. CDR3 length equals 16 residues. Trimming cost V 7 bases and J 1 base, with 19 bases left between them. CDR3 residues: CASTANAPTGNTEAFF. The CDR3 nucleotides are TGTGCCAGCACCGCGAACGCTCCGACAGGGAACACTGAAGCTTTCTTT.

The rearrangement links TRBV6-7 to TRBJ1-5, with 7 nucleotides matching TRBD1. TRBV6-7 is sorted into the ORF group, with uncertain function. This CDR3 comprises 16 residues. V gave up 8 bases and J gave up 5 bases; unmatched junction bases: 15. CDR3 in amino acids: CASGESMTGKDQPQHF. CDR3 in DNA: TGTGCCAGCGGGGAGAGTATGACAGGGAAGGATCAGCCCCAGCATTTT.

This chain connects TRBV10-2 to TRBJ1-1; TRBD1 matches at 7 bases. V was clipped by 0 bases and J by 3 bases; unmatched bases: 7. The CDR3 covers 16 residues. CDR1 WSHSY and CDR2 SAAADI come from the germline V gene. In DNA, the CDR3 is TGCGCCAGCAGTGAGTCTTGGACAGGACGGGACACTGAAGCTTTCTTT. It codes for CASSESWTGRDTEAFF.

The CDR3 nucleotides read TGTGCCAGCAGTTGGAGATCGAGCCCTAATTCACCCCTCCACTTT. Protein: CASSWRSSPNSPLHF. This chain uses TRBV6-2 or TRBV6-3 with TRBJ1-6; D is unclear. This CDR3 spans 15 amino acids. The V gene's germline CDR1 is MNHEY and CDR2 SVGEGT. Trimming took 4 bases from V and 6 from J, leaving 13 bases between them.

This chain uses TRBV3-1 (or the pseudogene TRBV3-2) with TRBJ2-2; the match to TRBD2 covers 8 bases. There are 14 residues in the CDR3. With 3 bases clipped from V and 6 bases from J, the junction kept 3 bases outside the gene matches. Per the germline V gene, CDR1 is LGHDT and CDR2 is YNNKEL (reference sequence). In DNA form, the CDR3 reads TGTGCCAGCAGCCAGAGCGGGGGACCCGGGGAGCTGTTTTTT. Amino acid sequence: CASSQSGGPGELFF.

This clone was recorded a few times. This chain uses TRBV10-2 with TRBJ1-5; D might be TRBD1 (6 bases). Germline V gene lookup returns CDR1 WSHSY and CDR2 SAAADI. The CDR3 contains 13 residues. Trimming shortened V by 8 bases and J by 8 bases, and 16 bases separated the two germline ends. The CDR3 spells CASSKGVLEPQHF. DNA for the CDR3: TGCGCCAGCTCAAAGGGGGTTCTTGAGCCCCAGCATTTT.

V is TRBV18 and J is TRBJ1-4; no firm D call. Trimming stripped 1 base from V and 7 bases from J, with 13 bases between. Germline lookup yields CDR1 KGHSH and CDR2 LQKENI. The CDR3 sequence is 15 residues long. For the CDR3, the DNA is TGTGCCAGCTCACCACGAGAGGGAGGGAGTGAAAAACTGTTTTTT. It translates to CASSPREGGSEKLFF.

The genes are TRBV6-5 and TRBJ1-1, with D possibly TRBD1 on 6 matching bases. CDR1 and CDR2 (germline): MNHEY, SVGAGI. The CDR3 contains 13 residues. With 7 bases removed from V and 1 base from J, the gap between germline ends came to 10 bases. In DNA, the CDR3 is TGTGCCAGCACCCAGACAGGGAACACTGAAGCTTTCTTT. Protein: CASTQTGNTEAFF.

Only one count was recorded for this clone. The rearrangement uses TRBV12-3 or TRBV12-4 and TRBJ1-2; 8 bases agree with TRBD1. Losses at the gene ends were 5 bases for V and 6 bases for J; bases not matched to a gene: 2. CDR3 length: 12 amino acids. The CDR3 sequence is CASSTGGDGYTF. Written as DNA, the CDR3 is TGTGCCAGCAGTACAGGGGGGGATGGCTACACCTTC.

The chain joins TRBV7-2 to TRBJ1-6; D is uncertain. There are 17 residues in the CDR3. The V gene lost 2 bases and the J gene lost 7 bases, with 18 bases spanning the gap. CDR1 SGHTA and CDR2 FQGNSA come from the germline V gene. CDR3 bases: TGTGCCAGCAGCTTAATCCCCGTGAAGCGCCCCAATTCACCCCTCCACTTT. Protein product: CASSLIPVKRPNSPLHF.